These 26 T cell receptor beta chains share one sample of origin, sequenced in a study of blood T cells in healthy people across ages. It was with a sample-barcoded 5' primer and a J-beta primer mix that a second PCR of roughly 7 to 12 cycles was run. TCRdb processed the 5' RACE reads anew with MiXCR; each CDR3 protein has one entry. The data show 1.5 million to 2 million distinct CDR3 sequences, with 40% to 55% seen just once and approximately 2.1% held by the top ten. Sequencing used blood. These receptor sequences come from a woman aged 40 to 50 in good health.

This clonotype showed up just once. The V and J genes are TRBV11-2 and TRBJ2-1, with 12 bases aligning to TRBD2. V trimming: 4 bases; J trimming: 3 bases; junction bases outside the gene matches: 10. Germline V gene data show CDR1 as SGHAT and CDR2 as FQNNGV. This CDR3 has 18 residues. The CDR3 DNA sequence: TGTGCCAGCAGCTCCGTTACTAGCGGGGGGACCTACTACAATGAGCAGTTCTTC. Its protein product is CASSSVTSGGTYYNEQFF.

The chain joins TRBV5-1 to TRBJ2-4, with TRBD1 identical over 7 bases. V lost 4 bases to trimming and J lost 2 bases; unmatched junction nucleotides: 9. CDR3 length equals 16 residues. Germline-derived CDR1 and CDR2 are SGHRS and YFSETQ. CDR3 coding DNA: TGCGCCAGCAGCCTGCCGGACAGGCAACCCAAAAACATTCAGTACTTC. Translation gives CASSLPDRQPKNIQYF.

The chain is built from TRBV12-3 or TRBV12-4 and TRBJ1-2; a weak D match, TRBD1 (6 bases). The CDR3 runs 14 residues. Trimming left V 5 bases short and J 0 bases short, with 10 bases between. The CDR3 loop reads CASSARQANYGYTF. The CDR3 DNA follows: TGTGCCAGCAGTGCCCGACAGGCTAACTATGGCTACACCTTC.

The V gene is TRBV12-3 or TRBV12-4, the J gene TRBJ1-6, with D maybe TRBD1 (5 bases). The CDR3 is 12 amino acids. With 7 bases removed from V and 14 bases from J, the gap between germline ends came to 15 bases. Here the CDR3 DNA reads TGTGCCAGCACCATGGGGCGGGCAGCCCTCCACTTT. It codes for CASTMGRAALHF.

The rearrangement links TRBV24-1 to TRBJ1-2; D not resolved. CDR1 is KGHDR, CDR2 SFDVKD, per germline. Trimming cost V 5 bases and J 6 bases, with 12 bases left between them. The CDR3 loop spans 13 amino acids. This CDR3 is CATSGPREDGYTF. CDR3 coding DNA: TGTGCCACCAGTGGCCCCCGGGAGGATGGCTACACCTTC.

The CDR3 DNA sequence: TGTGCCAGCACAGAACAGGGGACAGATACGCAGTATTTT. It codes for CASTEQGTDTQYF. The gene calls are TRBV2 and TRBJ2-3; 7 nucleotides line up with TRBD1. Germline trimming cut 7 bases from V and 3 bases from J; bases unmatched to any gene: 4. There are 13 residues in the CDR3. Germline V lookup: CDR1 SNHLY, CDR2 FYNNEI.

The V gene is TRBV7-3, the J gene TRBJ2-1, with TRBD1 identical over 8 bases. The CDR3 consists of 15 residues. From germline, CDR1 is SGHTA and CDR2 FQGTGA. Trimming cost V 5 bases and J 7 bases; bases outside gene matches: 10. CDR3: CASSQTGELKNEQFF. The DNA of the CDR3 is TGTGCCAGCAGCCAGACAGGGGAGCTAAAGAATGAGCAGTTCTTC. Combining the CDR3 with reference TRBV7-3 and TRBJ2-1 gives the whole variable domain GAGVSQTPSNKVTEKGKYVELRCDPISGHTALYWYRQSLGQGPEFLIYFQGTGAADDSGLPNDRFFAVRPEGSVSTLKIQRTERGDSAVYLCASSQTGELKNEQFFGPGTRLTVL.

The CDR3 DNA is TGTGCCAGCAGCCAAGTTCCTCAGCTAACCCGCACAGATACGCAGTATTTT. Translated, it gives CASSQVPQLTRTDTQYF. The chain links TRBV14 to TRBJ2-3; D remains unclear. Trimming pared 1 base from V and 1 base from J, leaving 15 bases between. The germline V gene encodes CDR1 SGHDN and CDR2 FVKESK. This CDR3 is 17 amino acids long.

As regards this clonotype: The junction and the germline gene differ at one end; a read error may be behind it. The rearrangement uses TRBV7-7 and TRBJ2-1, with a possible D match to TRBD2 (6 bases). This CDR3 is 14 amino acids long. Germline loops: CDR1 SSHAT, CDR2 FNYEAQ (reference sequence). CDR3 in amino acids: CASSRGGNNNEQFF. The CDR3, as DNA: TGTGCTAGCAGCCGTGGGGGGAACAACAATGAGCAGTTCTTC.

There are a few counts of this clonotype. This sequence joins TRBV7-2 and TRBJ2-5; D is perhaps TRBD1 (6 bases). Trimming took off 4 bases at V and 7 bases at J, with 16 bases between the two ends. Germline CDR1 SGHTA, CDR2 FQGNSA. The CDR3 is 14 residues long. The DNA for the CDR3 is TGTGCCAGCAGCTCCACTCCAGGGGTCACGACCCAGTACTTC. As protein: CASSSTPGVTTQYF.

V gene TRBV20-1 combines with J gene TRBJ2-7; weak D call: TRBD2 (7 bases). The CDR3 loop spans 14 amino acids. Germline V gene data show CDR1 as DFQATT and CDR2 as SNEGSKA (reference sequence). V was pared by 6 bases and J by 7 bases, with 22 bases between. The CDR3 sequence: CSASLGAGAREQYF. CDR3 nucleotides: TGCAGTGCCTCCTTAGGCGCGGGGGCCCGGGAGCAGTACTTC.

The chain combines TRBV20-1 with TRBJ2-5, with TRBD2 matching over 9 bases. The end of the DNA aligns better with TRBJ2-1, so the J call may be wrong. Germline loops: CDR1 DFQATT, CDR2 SNEGSKA (reference sequence). CDR3 length equals 14 residues. This chain's CDR3 is CSARLAGNQETQFF. The CDR3 DNA reads TGCAGTGCTAGACTAGCGGGGAATCAAGAGACCCAGTTCTTC.

The rearrangement joins TRBV20-1 to TRBJ2-1, with D possibly being TRBD1 or TRBD2 (5 bases each). The V gene lost 5 bases and the J gene lost 6 bases, with 20 bases spanning the gap. The CDR3 contains 15 residues. Germline loops: CDR1 DFQATT, CDR2 SNEGSKA (reference sequence). CDR3 amino acids: CSAPIPLPGLNEQFF. The CDR3 region has the DNA TGCAGTGCTCCGATACCTTTGCCGGGGCTCAATGAGCAGTTCTTC.

This clonotype was counted a few times. The chain recombines TRBV10-3 with TRBJ2-7, with TRBD2 matching over 7 bases. J gave up 5 bases and V 5 bases, and 6 bases lay outside the gene matches. The CDR3 extends over 13 amino acids. Germline CDR1 reads ENHRY; CDR2 reads SYGVKD. CDR3 nucleotides: TGTGCCATCAGTCGGGGCGGGAGCGACGAGCAGTACTTC. Protein product: CAISRGGSDEQYF.

This chain joins TRBV4-3 and TRBJ2-7, with D tentatively TRBD2 (6 bases). CDR3 size: 15 residues. V gave up 2 bases and J gave up 1 base, with 12 bases separating them. The germline V gene encodes CDR1 LGHNA and CDR2 YSLEER. Here the CDR3 DNA reads TGCGCCAGCAGCCAACGGGACTTCGGATCCTACGAGCAGTACTTC. It codes for CASSQRDFGSYEQYF.

The J gene is TRBJ1-6, the V gene TRBV4-1, with D unclear. The ends were cut back, 0 bases at V and 4 bases at J, with 7 bases in the middle. The CDR3 consists of 15 residues. Germline V gene data show CDR1 as MGHRA and CDR2 as YSYEKL. The CDR3 reads CASSQETVYNSPLHF. The CDR3 coding sequence is TGCGCCAGCAGCCAAGAAACAGTTTATAATTCACCCCTCCACTTT.

V usage is TRBV27 and J usage is TRBJ2-3; TRBD2 matches 12 bases. Unmatched junction bases numbered 14, after V lost 2 bases and J lost 2 bases. This CDR3 comprises 20 residues. Germline lookup yields CDR1 MNHEY and CDR2 SMNVEV (reference sequence). Here the CDR3 reads CASSLLAGGPPWGNTDTQYF. The CDR3 region has the DNA TGTGCCAGCAGTTTACTAGCGGGGGGGCCGCCCTGGGGCAACACAGATACGCAGTATTTT.

Points on this clonotype: Sequence at one end of the junction differs from germline and may be a read error. This rearrangement joins TRBV2 to TRBJ2-7, with unresolved D. The CDR3 length is 15 residues. CDR1 is SNHLY, CDR2 FYNNEI, per germline. In DNA form, the CDR3 reads TGTGCCAGCAGTGCAGGATGGCCAAGTCCGCACGAGCGGTACTTC. Protein: CASSAGWPSPHERYF.

About this clonotype: Germline is not matched at one junction end, which may reflect a read error. The chain recombines TRBV7-9 with TRBJ1-2, with a tentative D call TRBD1 (6 bases). Per germline, CDR1 SEHNR and CDR2 FQNEAQ (reference sequence). There are 15 residues in the CDR3. The CDR3 nucleotides read TGTGCCAGCAGCTCCCTGCAGGGGTTAAGCTATGGCCACACCTTC. The encoded protein is CASSSLQGLSYGHTF.

This clonotype turned up a few times. This chain joins TRBV6-5 and TRBJ2-6; TRBD1 might be the D (8 bases). Germline CDR1 is MNHEY and CDR2 is SVGAGI. This CDR3 is built from 19 residues. With 7 bases removed from V and 0 bases from J, the gap between germline ends came to 22 bases. DNA of the CDR3: TGTGCCAGCAAGACTCGAGCGGGACAGGTTAACTCTGGGGCCAACGTCCTGACTTTC. Protein product: CASKTRAGQVNSGANVLTF.

This sequence joins TRBV2 and TRBJ2-4, with D perhaps TRBD1 (6 bases). CDR1 and CDR2 (germline): SNHLY, FYNNEI. The CDR3 loop spans 13 amino acids. V lost 6 bases to trimming and J lost 7 bases, with 13 bases between them. In DNA form, the CDR3 reads TGTGCCAGCAGCGGGGACAACGGGAACATTCAGTACTTC. Protein: CASSGDNGNIQYF.

The rearrangement links TRBV29-1 to TRBJ2-4, with 8 bases that match TRBD1. The end of the DNA is better explained by TRBJ2-7, so the J call may be wrong. This CDR3 contains 11 residues. Germline V gene sequence: CDR1 SQVTM, CDR2 ANQGSEA. CDR3 loop: CSGGTGGEQYF. The CDR3 region has the DNA TGCAGCGGTGGAACAGGGGGCGAGCAGTACTTC.

This chain joins TRBV6-5 and TRBJ2-5; tentatively, D is TRBD1 or TRBD2 (6 bases each). Per the germline V gene, CDR1 is MNHEY and CDR2 is SVGAGI. The V end lost 4 bases, the J end lost 6 bases, and 9 bases lay between the germline ends. The CDR3 extends over 12 amino acids. In DNA form, the CDR3 reads TGTGCCAGCAGTTCGGGGGCCCAGACCCAGTACTTC. It encodes CASSSGAQTQYF.

This clonotype was picked up a small number of times. The chain joins TRBV4-3 to TRBJ2-1; tentatively, D is TRBD2 (6 bases). V was pared by 0 bases and J by 3 bases, with 12 bases between. The CDR3 length is 16 residues. Germline V gives CDR1 LGHNA, CDR2 YSLEER. The CDR3 protein is CASSQDPSANYNEQFF. The CDR3 nucleotides read TGCGCCAGCAGCCAAGACCCTAGCGCAAACTACAATGAGCAGTTCTTC.

The chain links TRBV5-1 to TRBJ2-4, with D unresolved. Trimming took 6 bases from V and 13 from J, leaving 8 bases between them. Per the germline V gene, CDR1 is SGHRS and CDR2 is YFSETQ. The CDR3 length is 9 residues. The CDR3: CASTGEQYF. Here the CDR3 DNA reads TGCGCCAGCACAGGAGAGCAGTACTTC.

This clonotype was detected a few times. This chain's CDR3 is CASSEQEYNEQFF. The CDR3 bases are TGTGCCAGCAGTGAACAGGAATACAATGAGCAGTTCTTC. The V gene is TRBV6-4, the J gene TRBJ2-1, with D possibly TRBD1 on 5 matching bases. This CDR3 has 13 residues. V lost 3 bases, J lost 4 bases, and 7 bases lay in between. The germline gives CDR1 MRHNA, CDR2 SNTAGT.